Below, 32 T cell receptor beta chains from the same sample are listed, as sequenced in a study of human T cells and chemical hapten exposure (dated by TCRdb to 2020 to 2023). Library preparation used RACE. TCRdb lists the instrument as NextSeq 500. TCRdb took the public reads, trimmed them with fastp at Q25, ran MiXCR for clone calling and kept in-frame beta chains. CDR3 protein duplicates are merged, each entry listing the most common genes and DNA. This sample is represented by some 81,000 distinct CDR3 sequences; 8.6% of them were singletons. The ten top clones hold 1.7% of the sample. The sample's time point label, decoded: healthy volunteer bleed at 6 weeks. Total RNA was isolated from unfractionated whole blood collected in Tempus Blood RNA tubes. Input material: whole blood. These receptors were collected from a female donor in good health. Some clones in this sample may be carry-over from other donors' samples.

This clonotype was seen a few times. CDR3 residues: CASSYSIPRANSGNTIYF. The CDR3 DNA sequence: TGTGCCAGCAGTTACTCGATTCCCAGGGCGAACTCTGGAAACACCATATATTTT. This chain links TRBV6-5 with TRBJ1-3; D perhaps matches TRBD1 (5 bases). The V gene lost 0 bases and the J gene lost 0 bases, with 15 bases spanning the gap. The germline gives CDR1 MNHEY, CDR2 SVGAGI. The CDR3 runs 18 residues.

This rearrangement joins TRBV12-3 or TRBV12-4 to TRBJ1-5; tentative D call: TRBD1 (6 bases). Trimming took 2 bases from V and 3 from J, leaving 14 bases between them. This CDR3 contains 16 residues. CDR3 residues: CASSLTLGQPNQPQHF. The CDR3 DNA is TGTGCCAGCAGTTTAACACTGGGACAACCCAATCAGCCCCAGCATTTT.

The V and J genes are TRBV5-4 and TRBJ2-3, with TRBD2 matching over 10 bases. The germline gives CDR1 SGHNT, CDR2 YYREEE (reference sequence). V trimming: 4 bases; J trimming: 0 bases; junction bases outside the gene matches: 14. This CDR3 region has 19 residues. The DNA of the CDR3 is TGTGCCAGCAGCAATCAGGGTAGGCTAGCGGGGGTGAGCACAGATACGCAGTATTTT. Its translation is CASSNQGRLAGVSTDTQYF.

This clonotype was picked up many times. V usage is TRBV5-5 and J usage is TRBJ1-1, with a possible D match to TRBD1 (6 bases). The V end was cut by 1 base, the J end by 1 base, with 14 bases between. The germline V gene has CDR1 SGHKS and CDR2 YYEKEE (reference sequence). This CDR3 comprises 16 residues. For the CDR3, the DNA is TGTGCCAGCAGCTTGTACAGGGAAACCTCGAACACTGAAGCTTTCTTT. Amino acid sequence: CASSLYRETSNTEAFF.

This clonotype was detected many times. J is TRBJ1-2 and V is TRBV29-1, with 7 bases matching TRBD1. J gave up 6 bases and V 7 bases, and 5 bases lay outside the gene matches. This CDR3 comprises 11 residues. CDR1 is SQVTM and CDR2 is ANQGSEA in the germline V gene. Here the CDR3 DNA reads TGCAGCGCAGGGACAGATAATGGCTACACCTTC. It specifies CSAGTDNGYTF.

The chain is built from TRBV28 and TRBJ2-3; unclear D gene. The CDR3 has 17 residues. Between the trimmed V and J ends, which lost 3 bases and 0 bases, there was a span of 16 bases. Per germline, CDR1 MDHEN and CDR2 SYDVKM. The DNA for the CDR3 is TGTGCCAGCAGTTTGAGTCAGGCCCTAACTAGCACAGATACGCAGTATTTT. This gives the protein CASSLSQALTSTDTQYF.

The gene calls are TRBV7-6 and TRBJ1-1, with 7 nucleotides matching TRBD1. CDR1 is SGHVS and CDR2 is FNYEAQ in the germline V gene. The J segment lost 1 base and the V segment lost 6 bases, leaving 8 bases of the junction unmatched. This CDR3 is 15 amino acids long. DNA for the CDR3: TGTGCCAGCAGTCTAACAGGGGCAGCGAACACTGAAGCTTTCTTT. Amino acids: CASSLTGAANTEAFF.

The chain employs TRBV6-6 and TRBJ1-4; the D is unclear. CDR3 length: 11 amino acids. V was cut by 8 bases and J by 8 bases, with 9 bases left in between. CDR1 and CDR2 from the germline V gene are MNHNY and SVGAGI (reference sequence). CDR3 nucleotide sequence: TGTGCCAGCGCTTCGGGAGAAAAACTGTTTTTT. As protein: CASASGEKLFF.

The chain has TRBV5-1 and TRBJ2-3, with D perhaps TRBD1 (6 bases). Between the trimmed V and J ends, which lost 7 bases and 1 base, there was a span of 13 bases. The CDR3 length is 14 residues. Germline V gene sequence: CDR1 SGHRS, CDR2 YFSETQ. CDR3 DNA: TGCGCCAGCTTCAAGACAGGAGGCACAGATACGCAGTATTTT. It is translated as CASFKTGGTDTQYF.

This clonotype has at least ten counts. The chain recombines TRBV29-1 with TRBJ2-1, with 10 bases lining up with TRBD1. Germline lookup yields CDR1 SQVTM and CDR2 ANQGSEA. V gave up 5 bases and J gave up 3 bases; unmatched junction bases: 4. CDR3 length: 14 residues. CDR3 sequence reads: CSVSRDRGYNEQFF. The DNA of the CDR3 is TGCAGCGTTTCCCGGGACAGGGGCTACAATGAGCAGTTCTTC.

J is TRBJ1-2 and V is TRBV27, with TRBD1 identical over 7 bases. There are 13 residues in the CDR3. The J segment lost 2 bases and the V segment lost 4 bases, leaving 1 base of the junction unmatched. CDR1 and CDR2 from the germline V gene are MNHEY and SMNVEV (reference sequence). CDR3 nucleotide sequence: TGTGCCAGCAGTTCACAGGGGAACTATGGCTACACCTTC. Translating gives CASSSQGNYGYTF.

In its sample, this clonotype was seen a few times. The chain carries TRBV4-3 and TRBJ2-2; TRBD2 matches 7 bases. J gave up 1 base and V 0 bases, and 8 bases lay outside the gene matches. The CDR3 spans 18 residues. The germline gives CDR1 LGHNA, CDR2 YSLEER. The DNA of the CDR3 is TGCGCCAGCAGCCAAGATTCCTTGTCTAGCGGGAACACCGGGGAGCTGTTTTTT. Protein product: CASSQDSLSSGNTGELFF.

A few counts support this clonotype. This rearrangement joins TRBV12-3 or TRBV12-4 to TRBJ2-7, with D possibly matching TRBD2 (6 bases). This CDR3 contains 15 residues. V lost 2 bases, J lost 5 bases, and 16 bases lay in between. In DNA, the CDR3 is TGTGCCAGCAGTTTAAGACGCCTAGCGATCCACGAGCAGTACTTC. This encodes CASSLRRLAIHEQYF.

The chain carries TRBV3-2 and TRBJ2-7. TRBV3-2 is an annotated pseudogene. This CDR3 spans 20 amino acids. The CDR3 coding sequence is TGTGCCAGCAGCCAAGGCGGTAAGGAGAGTATGGTCGGCGGTCTCTACGAGCAGTACTTC. This gives the protein CASSQGGKESMVGGLYEQYF.

At least ten counts were recorded for this clonotype. The chain links TRBV2 to TRBJ2-5, with TRBD2 identical over 10 bases. The J segment lost 8 bases and the V segment lost 1 base, leaving 4 bases of the junction unmatched. CDR1 is SNHLY and CDR2 is FYNNEI in the germline V gene. This CDR3 contains 14 residues. The CDR3 region is CASSEEVAGGTQYF. CDR3 nucleotide sequence: TGTGCCAGCAGTGAAGAAGTAGCGGGGGGTACCCAGTACTTC.

The chain couples TRBV4-3 to TRBJ2-7; no reliable D call. Germline loops: CDR1 LGHNA, CDR2 YSLEER. V lost 2 bases to trimming and J lost 3 bases, with 14 bases between them. CDR3 length: 15 residues. CDR3 coding DNA: TGCGCCAGCAGCCAATCCCGACACGCAGTCTACGAGCAGTACTTC. This translates into CASSQSRHAVYEQYF.

This clonotype came up a few times. This chain joins TRBV6-6 and TRBJ2-5; D remains unclear. This CDR3 region has 14 residues. The germline V and J ends were trimmed by 6 bases and 4 bases, with 15 bases remaining between them. Looked up from germline, CDR1 is MNHNY and CDR2 is SVGAGI (reference sequence). The CDR3 sequence: CASSASTARETQYF. CDR3 bases: TGTGCCAGCAGCGCCTCCACAGCAAGAGAGACCCAGTACTTC.

About this clonotype: One end of the junction varies from germline; a read error may be responsible. V usage is TRBV18 and J usage is TRBJ2-5; TRBD1 matches 8 bases. This CDR3 is 15 amino acids long. Germline loops: CDR1 KGHSH, CDR2 LQKENI. CDR3 bases: TGTGCCAGCTCCCCACGGACAGGGCGCCAAGAGACCCAGTACTTC. Protein sequence: CASSPRTGRQETQYF.

In this sample, this clonotype turned up once. A much more abundant neighbour one base away suggests this may be a read error. The chain uses TRBV6-6 and TRBJ2-1, with unresolved D. Germline lookup yields CDR1 MNHNY and CDR2 SVGAGI (reference sequence). The V gene lost 5 bases and the J gene lost 10 bases, with 15 bases spanning the gap. The CDR3 covers 13 residues. The CDR3 loop is CASSTVGAGEQFF. The DNA for the CDR3 is TGTGCCAGCAGTACAGTGGGTGCCGGCGAGCAGTTCTTC.

On this clonotype: A much larger clone sits a single nucleotide away, making a read error possible. The rearrangement joins TRBV5-4 to TRBJ1-1; perhaps TRBD1 as D (5 bases). Germline-derived CDR1 and CDR2 are SGHNT and YYREEE (reference sequence). Deletions cut 3 bases from V and 3 bases from J, with 15 bases between. CDR3 length: 15 amino acids. The CDR3 here is CASSSGRFEYTEAFF. For the CDR3, the DNA is TGTGCCAGCAGCTCAGGGAGGTTTGAGTACACTGAAGCTTTCTTT.

This clonotype was seen ten or more times. The chain carries TRBV29-1 and TRBJ2-3; D is undetermined. CDR3 size: 14 residues. V gave up 4 bases and J gave up 4 bases, with 15 bases separating them. CDR1 is SQVTM and CDR2 is ANQGSEA in the germline V gene. This CDR3 reads CSVAKVRLSDTQYF. Written as DNA, the CDR3 is TGCAGCGTTGCGAAGGTTCGACTGTCAGATACGCAGTATTTT.

This clonotype was picked up a small number of times. The rearrangement joins TRBV25-1 to TRBJ1-1; D may be TRBD1 (5 bases). CDR3 length: 14 residues. Looked up from germline, CDR1 is MGHDK and CDR2 is SYGVNS. V shed 1 base and J shed 7 bases, with 13 bases lying between them. The CDR3 coding sequence is TGTGCCAGCAGTGAATTTGGTCCGGGGGATGAAGCTTTCTTT. It is translated as CASSEFGPGDEAFF.

In its sample, this clonotype was seen a few times. The chain uses TRBV7-2 and TRBJ2-3; 12 bases agree with TRBD2. Germline loops: CDR1 SGHTA, CDR2 FQGNSA. V trimming: 7 bases; J trimming: 5 bases; junction bases outside the gene matches: 7. CDR3 length: 15 amino acids. CDR3 amino acids: CASTPSGGAIDTQYF. For the CDR3, the DNA is TGTGCCAGCACTCCTAGCGGGGGGGCGATAGATACGCAGTATTTT. The complete variable domain, with remaining parts taken from reference TRBV7-2 and TRBJ2-3, reads GAGVSQSPSNKVTEKGKDVELRCDPISGHTALYWYRQSLGQGLEFLIYFQGNSAPDKSGLPSDRFSAERTGGSVSTLTIQRTQQEDSAVYLCASTPSGGAIDTQYFGPGTRLTVL.

This clonotype was counted many times. The V gene is TRBV10-3, the J gene TRBJ2-3; 8 bases map to TRBD2. The CDR3 loop spans 18 amino acids. V lost 0 bases and J lost 3; bases outside the gene matches: 11. Looked up from germline, CDR1 is ENHRY and CDR2 is SYGVKD. The CDR3: CAISESRQRGLSTDTQYF. The CDR3 nucleotides read TGTGCCATCAGTGAGTCGAGGCAGCGGGGGCTAAGTACAGATACGCAGTATTTT.

The V call is TRBV18, the J call TRBJ2-1; the D call may be TRBD1 or TRBD2 (6 bases each). The CDR3 covers 14 residues. The germline CDR1 and CDR2 sequences are KGHSH and LQKENI. The V and J ends lost 2 bases and 10 bases respectively, with 15 bases between them. Here the CDR3 reads CASSPSGAGVEQFF. The CDR3 nucleotides read TGTGCCAGCTCACCATCGGGGGCCGGTGTAGAGCAGTTCTTC.

In nucleotides, the CDR3 is TGTGCCAGCAGCTTAGAGACAGCCGGTTTACCCTATGGCTACACCTTC. This gives the protein CASSLETAGLPYGYTF. The chain employs TRBV13 and TRBJ1-2; maybe TRBD1 (5 bases). The CDR3 covers 16 residues. Germline CDR1 reads PRHDT; CDR2 reads FYEKMQ (reference sequence). V was clipped by 1 base and J by 4 bases, with 16 bases between them. The whole variable domain, remainder taken from reference TRBV13 and TRBJ1-2, is AAGVIQSPRHLIKEKRETATLKCYPIPRHDTVYWYQQGPGQDPQFLISFYEKMQSDKGSIPDRFSAQQFSDYHSELNMSSLELGDSALYFCASSLETAGLPYGYTFGSGTRLTVV.

This chain connects TRBV7-9 to TRBJ1-2; D uncertain. Per the germline V gene, CDR1 is SEHNR and CDR2 is FQNEAQ (reference sequence). Trimming took off 3 bases at V and 0 bases at J, with 26 bases between the two ends. CDR3 size: 20 residues. DNA for the CDR3: TGTGCCAGCAGCTTTGGTAACGGCAGGCAAACCCAACTTGCTAACTATGGCTACACCTTC. Its translation: CASSFGNGRQTQLANYGYTF.

The genes are TRBV11-2 and TRBJ2-7; no firm D call. From germline, CDR1 is SGHAT and CDR2 FQNNGV. V dropped 1 base and J dropped 4 bases, with 14 bases sitting between them. The length of the CDR3 is 15 residues. CDR3 DNA: TGTGCCAGCAGCTTAGCGTCGGGCTCTGGTTACGAGCAGTACTTC. It codes for CASSLASGSGYEQYF.

With respect to this clonotype: It is likely a read error, because the conserved phenylalanine at the end of the CDR3 is missing. V is TRBV6-5 and J is TRBJ2-3, with 7 nucleotides matching TRBD2. Germline trimming cut 2 bases from V and 6 bases from J; bases unmatched to any gene: 17. CDR3 size: 18 residues. The V gene's germline CDR1 is MNHEY and CDR2 SVGAGI. The CDR3 DNA reads TGTGCCAGCAGTTACACTATTGGAGCGGGGAGTTTATCCGATACGCAGTATTCT. It translates to CASSYTIGAGSLSDTQYS.

Ten or more counts support this clonotype. This chain links TRBV10-3 with TRBJ2-7; 10 nucleotides align to TRBD2. The V gene end was trimmed by 8 bases and the J gene end by 5 bases; junction bases not matched to a gene: 6. The CDR3 sequence is 13 residues long. Germline V lookup: CDR1 ENHRY, CDR2 SYGVKD. CDR3 in amino acids: CAIFPSGGHEQYF. The CDR3 nucleotides read TGTGCCATCTTCCCTAGCGGGGGCCACGAGCAGTACTTC.

The sample holds a few counts of this clonotype. The chain joins TRBV7-2 to TRBJ1-5; D is unresolved. Trimming cost V 1 base and J 2 bases, with 9 bases left between them. The CDR3 has 15 amino acids. Germline values: CDR1 SGHTA, CDR2 FQGNSA. CDR3 amino acids: CASSLGPMGNQPQHF. In DNA form, the CDR3 reads TGTGCCAGCAGCTTAGGGCCGATGGGCAATCAGCCCCAGCATTTT.

The chain employs TRBV5-5 and TRBJ1-6, with D possibly TRBD1 on 5 matching bases. The CDR3 has 15 amino acids. Germline-derived CDR1 and CDR2 are SGHKS and YYEKEE (reference sequence). Trimming removed 4 bases at V and 13 bases at J, with 21 bases between. This chain's CDR3 is CASSLEGWETEPLHF. CDR3 sequence (DNA): TGTGCCAGCAGCCTCGAGGGGTGGGAAACTGAGCCCCTCCACTTT.